This T cell receptor (beta chain) was identified during a study of T cells in severe cutaneous drug reactions (dated by TCRdb to between 2018 and 2020). With regard to the full study: Recruitment took place between 2011 and 2018, drawing patients from Taiwan, Thailand and a European registry network. The Naranjo algorithm and the ALDEN drug causality algorithm were used to identify the culprit drug. Enrollment was limited to patients whose SJS/TEN or DRESS diagnosis was probable or definite according to RegiSCAR criteria. Single-cell sequencing, quantitative PCR validation, functional assays and transgenic mouse experiments were combined with bulk TCR sequencing. To build the libraries, iRepertoire multiplex PCR was used, and the authors pointed to a comparison in which iRepertoire and 5' RACE methods, with or without UMI, captured abundant clonotypes similarly. Blister fluids/cells, PBMC and other biological samples were taken from patients in the acute stage or the recovery stage.

The donors whose samples were sequenced had carbamazepine-induced Stevens-Johnson syndrome or toxic epidermal necrolysis (CBZ-SJS/TEN). Peripheral blood repertoires came from CBZ-SJS/TEN patients of Han Chinese (about 5) and European (about 6) origin. Patients with drug-induced severe cutaneous adverse reactions had T cell receptor repertoires profiled by next-generation sequencing to look for drug-specific clonotypes. RNA was isolated from either blister cells of skin lesions or peripheral blood mononuclear cells. For both bulk and single-cell sequencing, libraries were prepared with the iRepertoire multiplex PCR system and TCR subtype-specific primers. Multiplex PCR using primers aimed at the V, D and J gene regions produced the bulk TCR beta libraries. Roughly 95-500 ng of RNA per sample served as input for bulk TCR library preparation. Bulk TCR beta amplicons were sequenced on an Illumina MiSeq. In the paper's pipeline: Sample misassignments and low-quality sequencing reads were filtered out during quality control steps. CDR3 was defined as the amino acids lying between the Y[YFLI]C motif of the V-gene and the [FW]GXGT motif of the J-segment. The IMGT database was followed for TRBV and TRBJ gene assignments and CDR3 clonotypes. TRBV expression in each sample was normalized to the mean expression of the same gene in PBMC from around 40 healthy donors. Reprocessed by TCRdb, the reads give a single entry per CDR3 protein sequence, without DNA. None of the V and J calls come from the authors' own analysis; TCRdb made them. The sample table holds some 2,000 distinct CDR3 sequences. The top ten clonotypes cover around a third of the sample.

This clonotype is medium-sized (0.01 to 0.1%) on the basis of its frequency; no count is available. Its cognate antigen has yet to be identified. General conclusions and limits of the study: Whether the public TCR generalizes to SJS/TEN caused by other drugs was noted by the authors as still needing further study. Although undetectable or scarce in tolerant-control and healthy-donor PBMC, a public TCRbeta CDR3 was found in all seven CBZ-SJS/TEN blister samples, at a mean of approximately 14%.

The sequence was obtained from a human donor with Stevens-Johnson syndrome, a severe cutaneous drug reaction. The sample consisted of PBMCs.

The CDR3 region: CASIPAGRNQPQHF. The sequence joins TRBV28 to TRBJ1-5. The CDR3 holds 14 amino acids from the cysteine to the phenylalanine. The DNA sequence is not available. The germline V gene yields MDHEN for CDR1 and SYDVKM for CDR2.